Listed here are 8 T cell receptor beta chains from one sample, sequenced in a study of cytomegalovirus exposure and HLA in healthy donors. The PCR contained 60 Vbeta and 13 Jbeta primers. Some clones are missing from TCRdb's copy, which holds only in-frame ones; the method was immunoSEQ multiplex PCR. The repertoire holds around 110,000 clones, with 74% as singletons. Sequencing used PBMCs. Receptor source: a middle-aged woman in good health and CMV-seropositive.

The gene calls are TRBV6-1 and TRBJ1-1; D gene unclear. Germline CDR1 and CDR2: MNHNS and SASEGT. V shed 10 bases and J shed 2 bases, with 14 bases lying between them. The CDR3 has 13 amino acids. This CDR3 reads CAITITGNTEAFF. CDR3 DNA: TGTGCCATCACCATAACGGGAAACACTGAAGCTTTCTTT.

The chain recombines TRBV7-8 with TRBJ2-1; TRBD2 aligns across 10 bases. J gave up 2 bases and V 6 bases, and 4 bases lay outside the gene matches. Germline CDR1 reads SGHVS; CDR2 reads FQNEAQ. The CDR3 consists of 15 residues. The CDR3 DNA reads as TGTGCCAGCAGGGGACTAGCGAGGACCTACAATGAGCAGTTCTTC. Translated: CASRGLARTYNEQFF.

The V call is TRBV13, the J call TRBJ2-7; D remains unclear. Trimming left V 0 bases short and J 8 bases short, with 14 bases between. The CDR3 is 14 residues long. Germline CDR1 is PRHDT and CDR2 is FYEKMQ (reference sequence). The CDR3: CASSLGPQPSKQYF. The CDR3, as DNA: TGTGCCAGCAGCTTAGGCCCGCAACCGAGCAAGCAGTACTTC.

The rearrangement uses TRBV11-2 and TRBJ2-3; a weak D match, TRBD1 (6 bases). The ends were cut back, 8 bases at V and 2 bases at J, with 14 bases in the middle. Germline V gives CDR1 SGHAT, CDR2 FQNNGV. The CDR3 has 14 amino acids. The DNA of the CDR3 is TGTGCCAGCGGGACCGGACAGTTCACAGATACGCAGTATTTT. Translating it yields CASGTGQFTDTQYF.

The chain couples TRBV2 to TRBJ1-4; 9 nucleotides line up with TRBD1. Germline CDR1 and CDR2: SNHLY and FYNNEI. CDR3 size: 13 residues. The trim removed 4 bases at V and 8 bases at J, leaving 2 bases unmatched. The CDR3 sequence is CASSAGQGEKLFF. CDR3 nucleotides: TGTGCCAGCAGTGCGGGACAGGGAGAAAAACTGTTTTTT.

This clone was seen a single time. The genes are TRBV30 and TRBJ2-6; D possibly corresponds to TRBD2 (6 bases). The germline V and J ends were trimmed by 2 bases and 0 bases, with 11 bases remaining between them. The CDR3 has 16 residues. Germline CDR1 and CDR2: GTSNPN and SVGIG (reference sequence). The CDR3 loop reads CAWSRPGGSGANVLTF. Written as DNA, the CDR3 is TGTGCCTGGAGTCGCCCCGGGGGCTCTGGGGCCAACGTCCTGACTTTC. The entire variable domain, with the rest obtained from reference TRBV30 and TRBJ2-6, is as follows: SQTIHQWPATLVQPVGSPLSLECTVEGTSNPNLYWYRQAAGRGLQLLFYSVGIGQISSEVPQNLSASRPQDRQFILSSKKLLLSDSGFYLCAWSRPGGSGANVLTFGAGSRLTVL.

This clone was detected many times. CDR3 amino acids: CASRNPGQGGNTIYF. For the CDR3, the DNA is TGTGCCAGCAGAAATCCGGGACAGGGAGGCAACACCATATATTTT. This rearrangement joins TRBV7-9 to TRBJ1-3; 9 bases map to TRBD1. Germline CDR1 is SEHNR and CDR2 is FQNEAQ (reference sequence). The CDR3 consists of 15 residues. J was trimmed by 7 bases and V by 6 bases; bases with no gene match: 10. Full variable domain (remainder filled in from reference TRBV7-9 and TRBJ1-3): DTGVSQNPRHKITKRGQNVTFRCDPISEHNRLYWYRQTLGQGPEFLTYFQNEAQLEKSRLLSDRFSAERPKGSFSTLEIQRTEQGDSAMYLCASRNPGQGGNTIYFGEGSWLTVV.

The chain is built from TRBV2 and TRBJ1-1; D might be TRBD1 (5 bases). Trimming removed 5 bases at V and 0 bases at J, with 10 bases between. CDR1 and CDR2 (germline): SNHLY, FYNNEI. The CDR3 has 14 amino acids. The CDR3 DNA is TGTGCCAGCAGTAAGGGGCGGATGAACACTGAAGCTTTCTTT. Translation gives CASSKGRMNTEAFF. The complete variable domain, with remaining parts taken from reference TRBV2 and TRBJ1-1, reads EPEVTQTPSHQVTQMGQEVILRCVPISNHLYFYWYRQILGQKVEFLVSFYNNEISEKSEIFDDQFSVERPDGSNFTLKIRSTKLEDSAMYFCASSKGRMNTEAFFGQGTRLTVV.